This T cell receptor (beta chain) emerged from a study of blood T cell repertoires in COVID-19. Trimming removed 8 bases at V and 5 bases at J, with 24 bases between. This CDR3 contains 16 residues. The germline CDR1 and CDR2 sequences are MNHEY and SMNVEV (reference sequence). Using immunoSEQ multiplex PCR, the repertoire was profiled, and TCRdb retains in-frame clones only, with some absent. The table shows some 390,000 clones, with roughly 86% occurring only once. The material sequenced was peripheral blood. The chain is built from TRBV27 and TRBJ1-1; TRBD1 might be the D (5 bases). This TCR was sampled from an older woman with COVID-19, enrolled during active disease. CDR3 in DNA: TGTGCCAGCCATACCTTCATTGCGGCGGGGGGGACTGAAGCTTTCTTT. Residues: CASHTFIAAGGTEAFF.